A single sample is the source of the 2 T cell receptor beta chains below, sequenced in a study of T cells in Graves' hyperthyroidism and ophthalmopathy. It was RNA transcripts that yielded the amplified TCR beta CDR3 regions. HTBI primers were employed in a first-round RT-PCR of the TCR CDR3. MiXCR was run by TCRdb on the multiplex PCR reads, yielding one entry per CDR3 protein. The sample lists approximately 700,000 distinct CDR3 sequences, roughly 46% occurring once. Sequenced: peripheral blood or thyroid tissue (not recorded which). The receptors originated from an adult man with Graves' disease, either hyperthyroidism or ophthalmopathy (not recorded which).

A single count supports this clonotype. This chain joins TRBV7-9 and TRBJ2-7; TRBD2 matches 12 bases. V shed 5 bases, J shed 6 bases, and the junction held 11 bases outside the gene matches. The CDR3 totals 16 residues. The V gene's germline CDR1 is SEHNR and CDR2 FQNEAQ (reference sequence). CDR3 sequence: CASSLRLAGGPGEQYF. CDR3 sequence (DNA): TGTGCCAGCAGCCTGCGTCTAGCGGGAGGGCCTGGCGAGCAGTACTTC.

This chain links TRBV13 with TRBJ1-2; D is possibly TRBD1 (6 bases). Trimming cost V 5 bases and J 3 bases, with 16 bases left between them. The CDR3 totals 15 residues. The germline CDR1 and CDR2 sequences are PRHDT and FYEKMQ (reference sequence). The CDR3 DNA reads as TGTGCCAGCAGCCCCCCGGGGGGCGCCGACTATGGCTACACCTTC. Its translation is CASSPPGGADYGYTF.